The present entry profiles one T cell receptor beta chain with its context. The method was immunoSEQ multiplex PCR; TCRdb's version includes in-frame clones alone and lacks a portion of them. The data contain 160,000 or so clones, 80% to 85% of them singletons. In terms of age and location, participants ranged from roughly 18 to 90 years and lived in approximately 26 US areas. Assignment of participants to cohorts was predicated upon participant-reported clinical history. The CDR3 is 15 residues long. The germline CDR1 and CDR2 sequences are SGHTA and FQGNSA. The germline V and J ends were trimmed by 1 base and 3 bases, with 10 bases remaining between them. This specimen comes from a study of blood T cell repertoires in COVID-19. Study context: Acute and convalescent COVID-19 specimens originated in the United States, Italy and Spain. T cells, B-cell-depleted T cells, or PBMCs supplied cDNA or gDNA.

V and J are TRBV7-2 and TRBJ1-5; D possibly corresponds to TRBD1 (6 bases). The sequenced material came from PBMCs or T cells enriched from blood (not recorded which). This receptor was taken from a woman aged 50 to 60 who had recovered from COVID-19. The chain's CDR3 is CASSLDRTVNQPQHF. In DNA, the CDR3 is TGTGCCAGCAGCTTAGACAGGACAGTCAATCAGCCCCAGCATTTT.